The 30 T cell receptor beta chains below all came from one sample that was sequenced in a study of blood T cell repertoires in COVID-19. Data came from immunoSEQ multiplex PCR; TCRdb stores just in-frame clones and leaves some out. The table lists about 250,000 clones, roughly 88% of them singletons. The sequencing input was peripheral blood. Receptors were obtained from a woman aged 25-40 years with COVID-19, enrolled during active disease.

This clone has just one count. The chain combines TRBV27 with TRBJ2-5; D ambiguous. This CDR3 is built from 14 residues. Germline CDR1 is MNHEY and CDR2 is SMNVEV (reference sequence). Deletions cut 5 bases from V and 4 bases from J, with 14 bases between. DNA of the CDR3: TGTGCCAGCAGTCACCCAAGGAGCAGAGAGACCCAGTACTTC. This encodes CASSHPRSRETQYF.

V and J are TRBV19 and TRBJ2-1; TRBD2 agrees at 8 bases. The V gene end was trimmed by 5 bases and the J gene end by 13 bases; junction bases not matched to a gene: 13. CDR3 size: 14 residues. The germline V gene has CDR1 LNHDA and CDR2 SQIVND (reference sequence). CDR3 residues: CASSSGTRGIGQFF. In DNA, the CDR3 is TGTGCCAGTAGTTCCGGGACTAGAGGGATTGGCCAGTTCTTC.

V gene TRBV29-1 combines with J gene TRBJ2-3; D gene unclear. With 3 bases removed from V and 0 bases from J, the gap between germline ends came to 13 bases. The CDR3 contains 15 residues. Germline V CDR1 and CDR2: SQVTM, ANQGSEA. The CDR3 bases are TGCAGCGTTGAGGCAGGCAGTCCTAGCACAGATACGCAGTATTTT. It translates to CSVEAGSPSTDTQYF.

This clone has a single count. V gene TRBV18 combines with J gene TRBJ2-5, with D maybe TRBD1 (6 bases). The CDR3 loop spans 15 amino acids. The ends were cut back, 0 bases at V and 0 bases at J, with 8 bases in the middle. Germline V CDR1 and CDR2: KGHSH, LQKENI. DNA for the CDR3: TGTGCCAGCTCACCACCCGGACAGTACCAAGAGACCCAGTACTTC. Amino acid sequence: CASSPPGQYQETQYF.

This rearrangement joins TRBV27 to TRBJ1-1; D may be TRBD1 (6 bases). Per germline, CDR1 MNHEY and CDR2 SMNVEV (reference sequence). V lost 5 bases and J lost 10, with 23 bases in between. This CDR3 spans 15 amino acids. CDR3 sequence reads: CASSPRPGGQLGAFF. The CDR3 DNA is TGTGCCAGCAGTCCGCGACCGGGGGGGCAGTTGGGAGCTTTCTTT.

The chain links TRBV11-2 to TRBJ2-3; 14 bases are shared with TRBD2. V lost 3 bases to trimming and J lost 5 bases; unmatched junction nucleotides: 7. Germline CDR1 and CDR2: SGHAT and FQNNGV. The CDR3 runs to 17 residues. The CDR3 protein is CASSLRLAGGRGDTQYF. In nucleotides, the CDR3 is TGTGCCAGCAGCTTGAGACTAGCGGGGGGGCGAGGAGATACGCAGTATTTT.

The chain joins TRBV30 to TRBJ1-5; 7 bases are a match to TRBD1. This CDR3 has 15 residues. The V gene's germline CDR1 is GTSNPN and CDR2 SVGIG (reference sequence). V shed 5 bases and J 5 bases; nucleotides not matched to a gene: 12. Written as DNA, the CDR3 is TGTGCCTGGGTCGGGACAGATTGTTTCGATCAGCCCCAGCATTTT. Translation gives CAWVGTDCFDQPQHF.

The chain employs TRBV5-4 and TRBJ1-2, with a tentative D call TRBD1 (5 bases). V was pared by 2 bases and J by 8 bases, with 19 bases between. CDR1 and CDR2 (germline): SGHNT, YYREEE (reference sequence). The CDR3 loop spans 15 amino acids. Here the CDR3 reads CASSLGAGKQYGYTF. The CDR3, as DNA: TGTGCCAGCAGCTTAGGGGCGGGGAAACAATACGGCTACACCTTC.

V and J are TRBV6-2 or TRBV6-3 and TRBJ2-1, with 8 bases fitting TRBD2. CDR1 is MNHEY and CDR2 is SVGEGT in the germline V gene. J was trimmed by 3 bases and V by 2 bases; bases with no gene match: 6. The CDR3 runs to 16 residues. This CDR3 is CASSYAQRELYNEQFF. As DNA, the CDR3 is TGTGCCAGCAGTTACGCCCAGCGGGAGCTCTACAATGAGCAGTTCTTC.

The rearrangement links TRBV11-2 to TRBJ2-2, with D perhaps matching TRBD1 (6 bases). Trimming shortened V by 5 bases and J by 4 bases, and 14 bases separated the two germline ends. CDR1 and CDR2 (germline): SGHAT, FQNNGV. The CDR3 has 15 amino acids. The chain's CDR3 is CASSQGQGVTGELFF. For the CDR3, the DNA is TGTGCCAGCAGCCAGGGGCAGGGAGTCACCGGGGAGCTGTTTTTT.

The V call is TRBV4-1, the J call TRBJ1-2, with no clear D. The V gene lost 1 base and the J gene lost 1 base, with 7 bases spanning the gap. Germline CDR1 MGHRA, CDR2 YSYEKL. This CDR3 region has 14 residues. The CDR3 reads CASSQGRVNYGYTF. The CDR3 nucleotides are TGCGCCAGCAGCCAAGGACGGGTTAACTATGGCTACACCTTC.

The chain couples TRBV11-3 to TRBJ2-1; TRBD2 is a possible D gene (5 bases). The CDR3 consists of 13 residues. The germline CDR1 and CDR2 sequences are SGHNT and YENEEA. Trimming took off 0 bases at V and 10 bases at J, with 10 bases between the two ends. The CDR3 is CASSLEAASEQFF. CDR3 DNA sequence: TGTGCCAGCAGCTTAGAAGCGGCTTCGGAGCAGTTCTTC.

The chain links TRBV7-2 to TRBJ2-1; 10 nucleotides agree with TRBD2. The CDR3 is made up of 16 amino acids. Trimming removed 3 bases from V and 2 bases from J; junction bases left unmatched: 4. Per germline, CDR1 SGHTA and CDR2 FQGNSA. DNA of the CDR3: TGTGCCAGCAGCTTCTCTAGCGGGGGTGCCTACAATGAGCAGTTCTTC. It codes for CASSFSSGGAYNEQFF.

V is TRBV6-1 and J is TRBJ1-6, with D possibly TRBD1 on 6 matching bases. The germline V and J ends were trimmed by 3 bases and 7 bases, with 10 bases remaining between them. Looked up from germline, CDR1 is MNHNS and CDR2 is SASEGT. CDR3 length: 14 residues. The CDR3: CASSDGQLNSPLHF. Written as DNA, the CDR3 is TGTGCCAGCAGTGATGGACAGCTGAATTCACCCCTCCACTTT.

The genes are TRBV7-6 and TRBJ2-2, with D hard to call. Germline CDR1 SGHVS, CDR2 FNYEAQ. The length of the CDR3 is 16 residues. The V and J ends lost 1 base and 0 bases respectively, with 9 bases between them. The CDR3 sequence is CASSLVRLSNTGELFF. The CDR3 DNA reads as TGTGCCAGCAGCTTAGTGAGGTTGTCGAACACCGGGGAGCTGTTTTTT.

The rearrangement uses TRBV5-1 and TRBJ2-3; 7 positions match TRBD2. V lost 0 bases to trimming and J lost 0 bases; unmatched junction nucleotides: 4. In germline, CDR1 is SGHRS, CDR2 YFSETQ. The CDR3 totals 16 residues. CDR3 in amino acids: CASSLGASGSTDTQYF. CDR3 bases: TGCGCCAGCAGCTTGGGGGCTAGCGGAAGCACAGATACGCAGTATTTT.

The chain is built from TRBV10-3 and TRBJ2-3; 8 bases align to TRBD2. In germline, CDR1 is ENHRY, CDR2 SYGVKD. V lost 4 bases, J lost 4 bases, and 7 bases stayed unmatched. The CDR3 runs to 15 residues. DNA for the CDR3: TGTGCCATCAGTGCCGTGGCGGGAGGCGCAGATACGCAGTATTTT. Translated: CAISAVAGGADTQYF.

The chain combines TRBV29-1 with TRBJ2-2, with D possibly matching TRBD1 (5 bases). This CDR3 contains 12 residues. In germline, CDR1 is SQVTM, CDR2 ANQGSEA. The V end lost 7 bases, the J end lost 1 base, and 7 bases lay between the germline ends. Here the CDR3 DNA reads TGCAGCGCTGGACAGAACACCGGGGAGCTGTTTTTT. It is translated as CSAGQNTGELFF.

This rearrangement joins TRBV19 to TRBJ1-2, with D possibly being TRBD1 (6 bases). Germline V gene sequence: CDR1 LNHDA, CDR2 SQIVND (reference sequence). The length of the CDR3 is 16 residues. V was shortened by 5 bases and J by 5 bases, with 21 bases between the two germline ends. As DNA, the CDR3 is TGTGCCAGTAGTGTTGATAACGGACGCAGGGGATATGGCTACACCTTC. Translation gives CASSVDNGRRGYGYTF.

This rearrangement joins TRBV7-2 to TRBJ2-3, with TRBD2 as a possible D gene (6 bases). V was cut by 5 bases and J by 5 bases, with 14 bases left in between. The CDR3 loop spans 14 amino acids. The germline gives CDR1 SGHTA, CDR2 FQGNSA. CDR3 DNA sequence: TGTGCCAGCAGCAACGGGGGAGAGGTAGATACGCAGTATTTT. Translation: CASSNGGEVDTQYF. The full variable domain, in which reference TRBV7-2 and TRBJ2-3 provide the parts outside the CDR3, is GAGVSQSPSNKVTEKGKDVELRCDPISGHTALYWYRQSLGQGLEFLIYFQGNSAPDKSGLPSDRFSAERTGGSVSTLTIQRTQQEDSAVYLCASSNGGEVDTQYFGPGTRLTVL.

The rearrangement uses TRBV19 and TRBJ2-3, with 9 bases identical to TRBD2. This CDR3 region has 15 residues. Germline CDR1 LNHDA, CDR2 SQIVND (reference sequence). Trimming took 1 base from V and 1 from J; bases not matched to a gene: 0. The CDR3 DNA reads as TGTGCCAGTAGTATAGGCGGGGGGGGCACAGATACGCAGTATTTT. It is translated as CASSIGGGGTDTQYF.

The chain recombines TRBV3-1 (or the pseudogene TRBV3-2) with TRBJ2-5; D not certain. V gave up 6 bases and J gave up 0 bases, with 14 bases separating them. This CDR3 has 15 residues. Germline lookup yields CDR1 LGHDT and CDR2 YNNKEL (reference sequence). The CDR3 here is CASSPSPQYQETQYF. CDR3 DNA: TGTGCCAGCAGTCCTAGTCCTCAGTACCAAGAGACCCAGTACTTC.

The V call is TRBV27, the J call TRBJ2-1, with 10 bases that match TRBD2. With 7 bases clipped from V and 2 bases from J, the junction kept 8 bases outside the gene matches. The CDR3 runs to 16 residues. Germline loops: CDR1 MNHEY, CDR2 SMNVEV (reference sequence). CDR3 in amino acids: CASTKALAGAYNEQFF. CDR3 sequence (DNA): TGTGCCAGCACTAAGGCCCTAGCGGGGGCCTACAATGAGCAGTTCTTC.

The CDR3 DNA follows: TGTGCCAGCAGGACGACGGAGAGCTCCTACGAGCAGTACTTC. Amino acids: CASRTTESSYEQYF. The chain recombines TRBV2 with TRBJ2-7; D not resolved. Germline values: CDR1 SNHLY, CDR2 FYNNEI. V was trimmed by 6 bases and J by 0 bases, leaving 12 bases between them. This CDR3 region has 14 residues.

CDR3: CAWSWGAGGNEQFF. The CDR3 DNA follows: TGTGCCTGGAGTTGGGGGGCAGGGGGGAATGAGCAGTTCTTC. The rearrangement uses TRBV30 and TRBJ2-1, with D possibly matching TRBD1 (7 bases). V was pared by 2 bases and J by 7 bases, with 15 bases between. In germline, CDR1 is GTSNPN, CDR2 SVGIG (reference sequence). The CDR3 covers 14 residues.

This chain links TRBV10-1 with TRBJ2-1, with D perhaps TRBD1 (5 bases). The CDR3 runs to 13 residues. CDR1 and CDR2 from the germline V gene are WNHNN and SYGVQD (reference sequence). Trimming left V 5 bases short and J 5 bases short, with 10 bases between. The CDR3 spells CASSKGPDNEQFF. Written as DNA, the CDR3 is TGCGCCAGCAGTAAGGGGCCCGACAATGAGCAGTTCTTC.

This chain links TRBV5-5 with TRBJ2-5; the match to TRBD1 covers 9 bases. Germline lookup yields CDR1 SGHKS and CDR2 YYEKEE (reference sequence). Unmatched junction bases numbered 5, after V lost 2 bases and J lost 6 bases. CDR3 length equals 14 residues. CDR3 sequence reads: CASSFNRGQQTQYF. The CDR3 nucleotides read TGTGCCAGCAGCTTTAACAGGGGGCAACAGACCCAGTACTTC.

The V gene is TRBV4-3, the J gene TRBJ2-7; 9 bases agree with TRBD2. V dropped 3 bases and J dropped 4; count of bases not matched to a gene: 13. Germline CDR1 is LGHNA and CDR2 is YSLEER. The CDR3 has 17 amino acids. The CDR3 region is CASSHFTVASGNYEQYF. CDR3 nucleotide sequence: TGCGCCAGCAGCCACTTTACGGTAGCTAGCGGGAATTACGAGCAGTACTTC.

The V call is TRBV6-5, the J call TRBJ2-7; TRBD2 aligns across 9 bases. The CDR3 extends over 13 amino acids. CDR1 is MNHEY, CDR2 SVGAGI, per germline. Trimming took 4 bases from V and 4 from J; bases not matched to a gene: 2. The CDR3 loop reads CASSSSGDYEQYF. CDR3 DNA: TGTGCCAGCAGTTCTAGCGGGGATTACGAGCAGTACTTC.

CDR3 region: CASSIGQGSTEAFF. The CDR3 bases are TGTGCCAGTAGTATAGGACAGGGAAGTACTGAAGCTTTCTTT. The chain links TRBV19 to TRBJ1-1; 7 bases agree with TRBD1. The V and J ends lost 1 base and 5 bases, in that order; junction bases with no gene match: 4. The length of the CDR3 is 14 residues. Looked up from germline, CDR1 is LNHDA and CDR2 is SQIVND (reference sequence).